A single TCR beta chain is shown here with its context. TCRdb reprocessed the 5' RACE reads with MiXCR, giving one entry per CDR3 protein. The sample lists 300,000 to 350,000 distinct CDR3 sequences; about 15% were seen once. This record comes from a study of CD8 T cells in ankylosing spondylitis. This CDR3 has 14 residues. Trimming took 1 base from V and 0 from J, leaving 9 bases between them. The germline V gene encodes CDR1 SQVTM and CDR2 ANQGSEA. The chain recombines TRBV29-1 with TRBJ1-1; D is undetermined. Sample: blood, either unsorted or a sorted T cell fraction (not recorded which). The origin of this receptor is a male donor with ankylosing spondylitis or in good health (not recorded which). In DNA, the CDR3 is TGCAGCGTTGAAGTCGCAACAGTGAACACTGAAGCTTTCTTT. The encoded protein is CSVEVATVNTEAFF.